This is a list of T cell receptor beta chains from one sample in a study of cytotoxic CD8 clonotypes in ibrutinib-treated CLL. Produced via immunoSEQ multiplex PCR; TCRdb's table is partial and in-frame only. The sample contains some 200,000 clones, 60% to 80% of which appear only once. Sequenced material: PBMCs, taken after 12 months of ibrutinib treatment. These receptors were taken from a human donor with chronic lymphocytic leukemia. Each CDR3 is given with its conserved first and last residue. The order of the fields is D gene, clone size, J gene, V gene, CDR3 DNA, CDR3 protein. D genes are given only for firm matches. Size is omitted from some rows. Given values are once, few, many or a class for expanded clones.

D: TRBD1; size: .; J: TRBJ2-7; V: TRBV2; DNA: TGTGCCAGCAGGGACAGGGAACTAACCTACGAGCAGTACTTC; CDR3: CASRDRELTYEQYF
D: .; size: .; J: TRBJ1-2; V: TRBV19; DNA: TGTGCCAGTAGTCTCGGCCCGTGGGGCTACACCTTC; CDR3: CASSLGPWGYTF
D: .; size: .; J: TRBJ1-1; V: TRBV2; DNA: TGTGCCAGCAGTCTCCGAGGCAGGGGCACTGAAGCTTTCTTT; CDR3: CASSLRGRGTEAFF
D: TRBD1; size: .; J: TRBJ2-4; V: TRBV18; DNA: TGTGCCAGCTCATGGGACAGGCTAGCCAAAAACATTCAGTACTTC; CDR3: CASSWDRLAKNIQYF
D: .; size: .; J: TRBJ2-7; V: TRBV5-6; DNA: TGTGCCAGCAGCCTGCCTGGAGCGAGCTCCTACGAGCAGTACTTC; CDR3: CASSLPGASSYEQYF
D: .; size: .; J: TRBJ1-1; V: TRBV7-9; DNA: TGTGCCAGCAGCTTTAACCGGAACACTGAAGCTTTCTTT; CDR3: CASSFNRNTEAFF
D: .; size: .; J: TRBJ2-5; V: TRBV15; DNA: TGTGCCACCAGCAGAGACCTGGAGACCCAGTACTTC; CDR3: CATSRDLETQYF
D: .; size: once; J: TRBJ2-7; V: TRBV20-1; DNA: TGCAGTGTGATCATTCGATACGAGCAGTACTTC; CDR3: CSVIIRYEQYF
D: .; size: .; J: TRBJ1-1; V: TRBV11-3; DNA: TGTGCCAGCAGCCCAACCTCATCACCCGACGAAGCTTTCTTT; CDR3: CASSPTSSPDEAFF
D: .; size: .; J: TRBJ1-5; V: TRBV19; DNA: TGTGCCAGTAGCACTATTTTTTCGGAGGGAGGCCAGCCCCAGCATTTT; CDR3: CASSTIFSEGGQPQHF
D: .; size: .; J: TRBJ1-1; V: TRBV5-8; DNA: TGTGCCAGCAGCTTGGGACCTCCGAGGAGGGACACTGAAGCTTTCTTT; CDR3: CASSLGPPRRDTEAFF
D: TRBD1; size: .; J: TRBJ2-5; V: TRBV30; DNA: TGTGCCTGGAGTGGACAGGGCGGAGAGACCCAGTACTTC; CDR3: CAWSGQGGETQYF
D: TRBD1; size: .; J: TRBJ1-6; V: TRBV30; DNA: TGTGCCTGGTTCCGGGACAGGGAATTCCACTTT; CDR3: CAWFRDREFHF
D: .; size: .; J: TRBJ1-4; V: TRBV7-2; DNA: TGTGCCAGCAGCTTAAGGAGGGGGAGAGTGGAAAAACTGTTTTTT; CDR3: CASSLRRGRVEKLFF
D: .; size: few; J: TRBJ2-1; V: TRBV5-8; DNA: TGTGCCAGCCCAGCGTGGACGAACAATGAGCAGTTCTTC; CDR3: CASPAWTNNEQFF
D: .; size: .; J: TRBJ2-3; V: TRBV7-2; DNA: TGTGCCAGCAGCCCGGCTGGGTGGAGCACAGATACGCAGTATTTT; CDR3: CASSPAGWSTDTQYF
D: .; size: .; J: TRBJ1-1; V: TRBV7-2; DNA: TGTGCCAGCAGCTTTGGAAGGGACACTGAAGCTTTCTTT; CDR3: CASSFGRDTEAFF
D: .; size: .; J: TRBJ1-4; V: TRBV30; DNA: TGTGCCTGGAGCTACCTTCGGGAAAAACTGTTTTTT; CDR3: CAWSYLREKLFF
D: .; size: .; J: TRBJ1-1; V: TRBV5-6; DNA: TGTGCCAGCAGCATCTACAGGGCAGAAGCTTTCTTT; CDR3: CASSIYRAEAFF
D: .; size: .; J: TRBJ1-3; V: TRBV6-6; DNA: TGTGCCAGCAGTTACGGAAGCTCTGGAAACACCATATATTTT; CDR3: CASSYGSSGNTIYF
D: .; size: .; J: TRBJ2-3; V: TRBV28; DNA: TGTGCCAGCAGTTTACCCGTCGATACGCAGTATTTT; CDR3: CASSLPVDTQYF
D: .; size: .; J: TRBJ2-1; V: TRBV5-1; DNA: TGCGCCAGCAGCTTGAGCGGCCAAGACAATGAGCAGTTCTTC; CDR3: CASSLSGQDNEQFF
D: .; size: .; J: TRBJ2-7; V: TRBV5-6; DNA: TGTGCCAGCAGCCCAGGTGGGGGCAGGGTCTACGAGCAGTACTTC; CDR3: CASSPGGGRVYEQYF
D: TRBD1; size: .; J: TRBJ2-2; V: TRBV5-1; DNA: TGCGCCAGCAGCCCGGGACAGATCCACACCGGGGAGCTGTTTTTT; CDR3: CASSPGQIHTGELFF
D: .; size: .; J: TRBJ2-7; V: TRBV19; DNA: TGTGCCAGCCTCGGGCCCAATTCCTACGAGCAGTACTTC; CDR3: CASLGPNSYEQYF
D: .; size: .; J: TRBJ2-3; V: TRBV28; DNA: TGTGCCAGCAGTCCCTGGACAGGCGGGACCACAGATACGCAGTATTTT; CDR3: CASSPWTGGTTDTQYF
D: TRBD2; size: .; J: TRBJ2-3; V: TRBV18; DNA: TGTGCCAGCTCACCCGGGACTAGCGTCCCAGATACGCAGTATTTT; CDR3: CASSPGTSVPDTQYF
D: TRBD1; size: .; J: TRBJ1-1; V: TRBV29-1; DNA: TGCAGCGTTGCAGGACAGGAACGTCACACTGAAGCTTTCTTT; CDR3: CSVAGQERHTEAFF
D: .; size: .; J: TRBJ2-1; V: TRBV6-1; DNA: TGTGCCAGCAGTGAAGCGTGGACCAGGGATGAGCAGTTCTTC; CDR3: CASSEAWTRDEQFF
D: TRBD1; size: .; J: TRBJ1-5; V: TRBV6-6; DNA: TGTGCCAGCAGTGCCGGACAGGGTCAGTTTCAGCCCCAGCATTTT; CDR3: CASSAGQGQFQPQHF
D: TRBD1; size: few; J: TRBJ2-7; V: TRBV6-1; DNA: TGTGCCAGCAGTGAACCGGGACAGGGTTTGGACGAGCAGTACTTC; CDR3: CASSEPGQGLDEQYF
D: .; size: once; J: TRBJ2-2; V: TRBV30; DNA: TGTGCCTCTAGTCGGACGGCGAACACCGGGGAGCTGTTTTTT; CDR3: CASSRTANTGELFF
D: .; size: .; J: TRBJ1-1; V: TRBV11-1; DNA: TGTGCCAGCAGCTTAGTCGGCACTGAAGCTTTCTTT; CDR3: CASSLVGTEAFF
D: TRBD1; size: .; J: TRBJ1-2; V: TRBV28; DNA: TGTGCCAGCAGTAGCGGACAGGGCCCCTATGGCTACACCTTC; CDR3: CASSSGQGPYGYTF
D: TRBD2; size: .; J: TRBJ2-7; V: TRBV10-3; DNA: TGTGCCATCAGAGCGGGGGGGCTATACGAGCAGTACTTC; CDR3: CAIRAGGLYEQYF
D: TRBD2; size: .; J: TRBJ2-7; V: TRBV6-5; DNA: TGTGCCAGCAGTTACTCTAGCGGGGGGTCTTACGAGCAGTACTTC; CDR3: CASSYSSGGSYEQYF
D: .; size: .; J: TRBJ1-4; V: TRBV30; DNA: TGTGCCTGGAGTCCCTGGAGGACGACAGGAGTTAATGAAAAACTGTTTTTT; CDR3: CAWSPWRTTGVNEKLFF
D: .; size: .; J: TRBJ2-1; V: TRBV5-5; DNA: TGTGCCAGCAGGCCAGGGTTGGGACACACAGCGGAGCAGTTCTTC; CDR3: CASRPGLGHTAEQFF
D: TRBD2; size: .; J: TRBJ2-7; V: TRBV7-7; DNA: TGTGCTAGCAGCTTCGGGACTAGCGGGGAAGACGAGCAGTACTTC; CDR3: CASSFGTSGEDEQYF
D: TRBD1; size: .; J: TRBJ2-5; V: TRBV7-9; DNA: TGTGCCAGCAGCAAGGGACAGCCTCCGGAGACCCAGTACTTC; CDR3: CASSKGQPPETQYF
D: .; size: .; J: TRBJ1-5; V: TRBV30; DNA: TGTGCCTGGAGTGGGACCTACAATCAGCCCCAGCATTTT; CDR3: CAWSGTYNQPQHF
D: TRBD2; size: .; J: TRBJ2-2; V: TRBV19; DNA: TGTGCCAGTAGTATTTGGGGACTAGCGACGAAAACCGGGGAGCTGTTTTTT; CDR3: CASSIWGLATKTGELFF
D: TRBD2; size: .; J: TRBJ2-7; V: TRBV5-4; DNA: TGTGCCAGCAGCCCGTCCTGGGGGGAGGGCCGTCACGACGAGCAGTACTTC; CDR3: CASSPSWGEGRHDEQYF
D: .; size: .; J: TRBJ1-1; V: TRBV19; DNA: TGTGCTTCGGGGTCGCGCACTGAAGCTTTCTTT; CDR3: CASGSRTEAFF
D: .; size: .; J: TRBJ2-7; V: TRBV9; DNA: TGTGCCAGCAGCGTGGCATGGGGCTCCTACGAGCAGTACTTC; CDR3: CASSVAWGSYEQYF
D: .; size: .; J: TRBJ2-1; V: TRBV5-1; DNA: TGCGCCAGCAGCGGCAACCCACAGGGTAGGTCCTACAATGAGCAGTTCTTC; CDR3: CASSGNPQGRSYNEQFF
D: .; size: .; J: TRBJ2-7; V: TRBV5-1; DNA: TGTGCCAGCAGCTTCCAGAGGGAGCAGTACTTC; CDR3: CASSFQREQYF
D: .; size: .; J: TRBJ2-2; V: TRBV25-1; DNA: TGTGCCAGCAGTGAACGCAGGGGTGTGGCCGGGGAGCTGTTTTTT; CDR3: CASSERRGVAGELFF
D: .; size: .; J: TRBJ1-2; V: TRBV7-9; DNA: TGTGCCAGCAGCCCAGGGGCTTCCGGGAATGGCTACACCTTC; CDR3: CASSPGASGNGYTF
D: .; size: .; J: TRBJ2-7; V: TRBV4-1; DNA: TGCGCCAGCAGCTCCGGTGGATATCGGTACTTC; CDR3: CASSSGGYRYF
D: .; size: many; J: TRBJ2-2; V: TRBV10-3; DNA: TGTGCCATCAGTGAGTCAGCAGGGAAGTCGGCCGGGGAGCTGTTTTTT; CDR3: CAISESAGKSAGELFF
D: .; size: .; J: TRBJ2-7; V: TRBV5-1; DNA: TGCGCCAGCAGCTCAAACACCTACGAGCAGTACTTC; CDR3: CASSSNTYEQYF